Below, 13 T cell receptor beta chains from the same sample are listed, as sequenced in a study of OX40 agonist ivuxolimab in advanced cancers. Using immunoSEQ multiplex PCR, the repertoire was profiled, and TCRdb retains in-frame clones only, with some absent. Of fewer than 100,000 clones in the sample, 85% to 95% were seen once. The material was CD4+ or CD8+ T cells sorted from blood, obtained in a trial of the OX40 agonist ivuxolimab. All receptors come from an adult with an advanced solid tumor such as melanoma, head and neck, liver or kidney cancer.

Only one count was recorded for this clone. The chain carries TRBV25-1 and TRBJ2-4; possibly TRBD2 for D (6 bases). V gave up 1 base and J gave up 2 bases, with 9 bases separating them. The CDR3 is made up of 15 amino acids. Looked up from germline, CDR1 is MGHDK and CDR2 is SYGVNS. The CDR3 DNA reads TGTGCCAGCAGTGAATTCGGGGGAACCAAAAACATTCAGTACTTC. This gives the protein CASSEFGGTKNIQYF.

This clone was recorded many times. The gene calls are TRBV28 and TRBJ1-2; D call uncertain. Germline-derived CDR1 and CDR2 are MDHEN and SYDVKM. Trimming cost V 3 bases and J 7 bases, with 15 bases left between them. There are 14 residues in the CDR3. In DNA form, the CDR3 reads TGTGCCAGCAGTTTCCCGACGGGAAGAGGTGGCTACACCTTC. It yields the protein CASSFPTGRGGYTF.

V is TRBV7-8 and J is TRBJ1-1, with TRBD1 as a possible D gene (5 bases). The CDR3 extends over 17 amino acids. V shed 4 bases and J shed 1 base, with 19 bases lying between them. Germline V lookup: CDR1 SGHVS, CDR2 FQNEAQ. The CDR3 region is CASSSNLDTLWNTEAFF. DNA of the CDR3: TGTGCCAGCAGCTCAAATTTGGACACTCTTTGGAACACTGAAGCTTTCTTT.

The gene calls are TRBV7-2 and TRBJ2-7; D ambiguous. The CDR3 length is 13 residues. Germline V gene sequence: CDR1 SGHTA, CDR2 FQGNSA. Trimming left V 1 base short and J 5 bases short, with 9 bases between. This CDR3 reads CASSLGARNEQYF. Here the CDR3 DNA reads TGTGCCAGCAGCTTAGGAGCGAGGAACGAGCAGTACTTC.

The J gene is TRBJ2-7, the V gene TRBV6-5; TRBD1 matches at 7 bases. The CDR3 is made up of 13 amino acids. Germline lookup yields CDR1 MNHEY and CDR2 SVGAGI. V trimming: 5 bases; J trimming: 1 base; junction bases outside the gene matches: 2. The CDR3 here is CASSTGESYEQYF. In DNA form, the CDR3 reads TGTGCCAGCAGTACAGGGGAATCCTACGAGCAGTACTTC.

The chain employs TRBV27 and TRBJ2-2, with 7 bases that match TRBD1. J lost 4 bases, V lost 3 bases, and 5 bases had no gene match. CDR1 MNHEY and CDR2 SMNVEV come from the germline V gene (reference sequence). The CDR3 has 15 residues. The CDR3 sequence: CASSFLTGTTGELFF. CDR3 DNA: TGTGCCAGCAGTTTCTTGACAGGGACCACCGGGGAGCTGTTTTTT.

This rearrangement joins TRBV11-3 to TRBJ2-5; D unclear. There are 13 residues in the CDR3. V lost 5 bases and J lost 5, with 12 bases in between. The germline gives CDR1 SGHNT, CDR2 YENEEA. CDR3 amino acids: CASSAWVGETQYF. The CDR3 region has the DNA TGTGCCAGCAGCGCCTGGGTCGGGGAGACCCAGTACTTC. The variable domain in full, with the rest retrieved from reference TRBV11-3 and TRBJ2-5, is EAGVVQSPRYKIIEKKQPVAFWCNPISGHNTLYWYLQNLGQGPELLIRYENEEAVDDSQLPKDRFSAERLKGVDSTLKIQPAELGDSAVYLCASSAWVGETQYFGPGTRLLVL.

The chain combines TRBV7-2 with TRBJ1-1; D is undetermined. Germline CDR1 and CDR2: SGHTA and FQGNSA. Between the trimmed V and J ends, which lost 4 bases and 0 bases, there was a span of 9 bases. This CDR3 is built from 14 residues. CDR3 protein: CASSWTEMNTEAFF. The CDR3 coding sequence is TGTGCCAGCAGCTGGACGGAGATGAACACTGAAGCTTTCTTT.

The chain is built from TRBV27 and TRBJ2-7; the D is unclear. V gave up 8 bases and J gave up 6 bases, with 14 bases separating them. The CDR3 has 12 amino acids. Germline loops: CDR1 MNHEY, CDR2 SMNVEV (reference sequence). DNA of the CDR3: TGTGCCAGCGAGACATCTGCTGGCGAGCAGTACTTC. This sequence encodes CASETSAGEQYF.

The V and J genes are TRBV6-1 and TRBJ2-7; 7 positions agree with TRBD2. Germline values: CDR1 MNHNS, CDR2 SASEGT. CDR3 size: 15 residues. J gave up 5 bases and V 2 bases, and 9 bases lay outside the gene matches. The DNA for the CDR3 is TGTGCCAGCAGTGAACAAGCAACGGGAGGCAACGAGCAGTACTTC. It codes for CASSEQATGGNEQYF.

The J gene is TRBJ2-7, the V gene TRBV19; 10 bases fit TRBD2. Germline lookup yields CDR1 LNHDA and CDR2 SQIVND (reference sequence). Unmatched junction bases numbered 8, after V lost 5 bases and J lost 4 bases. This CDR3 has 15 residues. The CDR3 bases are TGTGCCAGTAGTGGTTCTAGCGGGAGAACATACGAGCAGTACTTC. Its translation is CASSGSSGRTYEQYF.

The chain recombines TRBV30 with TRBJ1-5, with D unclear. V shed 5 bases and J shed 1 base, with 12 bases lying between them. The CDR3 contains 14 residues. The germline V gene encodes CDR1 GTSNPN and CDR2 SVGIG (reference sequence). DNA of the CDR3: TGTGCCTGGGATGGGATAGGCAGCAATCAGCCCCAGCATTTT. Translated: CAWDGIGSNQPQHF.

J is TRBJ1-2 and V is TRBV15, with D uncertain. CDR1 is LNHNV, CDR2 YYDKDF, per germline (reference sequence). The V end was cut by 1 base, the J end by 4 bases, with 16 bases between. The CDR3 is 16 residues long. In DNA form, the CDR3 reads TGTGCCACCAGCAGAGTTCGGCAGCGGTCGTCCTATGGCTACACCTTC. It codes for CATSRVRQRSSYGYTF.